This T cell receptor beta chain was recorded in a study of STAT5B mutations in CD4+ large granular lymphocyte leukemia. This clone was seen a single time. As yet, its antigen is unknown. Findings of the study overall: The CD4+ versus CD8+ T-LGLL clonality difference may reflect limited sample size.

The assay was run at survey level. Only in-frame clones appear in the TCRdb table, and some are missing; sequencing was by immunoSEQ multiplex PCR. The sample holds tens of thousands of clones, roughly 77% seen once. Sequenced sample: CD4+ T cells from blood buffy coats. This TCR was sampled from a human donor in good health.

This CDR3 is CASSLVGQPQHF. DNA of the CDR3: TGTGCCAGCAGCTTGGTGGGGCAGCCCCAGCATTTT. V and J are TRBV5-6 and TRBJ1-5; no reliable D call. Trimming shortened V by 0 bases and J by 7 bases, and 5 bases separated the two germline ends. Germline V gene sequence: CDR1 SGHDT, CDR2 YYEEEE. CDR3 length: 12 amino acids.